These T cell receptor beta chains were read from a single sample in a study of cytomegalovirus exposure and HLA in healthy donors. Here immunoSEQ multiplex PCR was the method, and the copy in TCRdb shows in-frame clones only, minus some. The sample lists more than 250,000 clones, about 90% seen once, with less than 2.5% in the top ten. Sequenced sample: PBMCs. The receptors stem from a woman between 18 and 29 years old in good health and CMV-seronegative. Each CDR3 is given with its conserved first and last residue. A D gene is named only where the DNA matches it firmly. Expanded clones are given a class, and other clones once, few, many or no size at all.

>TRBJ1-4|TRBV19|.|.
TGTGCCAACCCCGGGACTGGGAATGAAAAACTGTTTTTT
CANPGTGNEKLFF
>TRBJ2-1|TRBV6-9|TRBD1|.
TGTGCCAGCAGTTATCTCCGGGGACAGGGGCGCTTTTCCTACAATGAGCAGTTCTTC
CASSYLRGQGRFSYNEQFF
>TRBJ1-1|TRBV4-1|TRBD1|.
TGCGCCAGCAGTCCTCTGGACAGGGGAGGGATCACTGAAGCTTTCTTT
CASSPLDRGGITEAFF
>TRBJ2-5|TRBV18|TRBD2|.
TGTGCCAGCTCACCTATAGCGGGGGGGCCAGAGGAGACCCAGTACTTC
CASSPIAGGPEETQYF
>TRBJ1-6|TRBV10-3|.|.
TGTGCCATCAGTATGACAGTGGATTCTAATTCACCCCTCCACTTT
CAISMTVDSNSPLHF
>TRBJ1-1|TRBV7-3|TRBD1|.
TGTGCCAGCAGCTTAATCGCCGGGGACAGTCGCACTGAAGCTTTCTTT
CASSLIAGDSRTEAFF
>TRBJ1-3|TRBV9|.|.
TGTGCCAGCAGCGCGGGGGAAATGACTGGAAACACCATATATTTT
CASSAGEMTGNTIYF
>TRBJ2-7|TRBV7-6|.|.
TGTGCCAGCGCCAGGGGCAACGAGCAGTACTTC
CASARGNEQYF
>TRBJ1-2|TRBV10-3|.|.
TGTGCCATCAGTGACGTGAGAGAATGGGGCTACACCTTC
CAISDVREWGYTF
>TRBJ2-7|TRBV27|.|.
TGTGCCAGCAGTTTAACACAAACGACATTCTACGAGCAGTACTTC
CASSLTQTTFYEQYF
>TRBJ1-2|TRBV6-1|TRBD1|.
TGTGCCAGCAGTGAAGGGGGACAGGGGTACTATGGCTACACCTTC
CASSEGGQGYYGYTF
>TRBJ1-3|TRBV2|TRBD1|.
TGTGCCAGCGCGACAGGGCCTGGAAACACCATATATTTT
CASATGPGNTIYF
>TRBJ2-1|TRBV25-1|TRBD2|.
TGTGCCAGCAGGGATAGCGGGTCCTACAATGAGCAGTTCTTC
CASRDSGSYNEQFF
>TRBJ2-3|TRBV12-5|TRBD2|.
TGTGCTAGTGGTGCGTCAGGACTAGCGGTCAGCACAGATACGCAGTATTTT
CASGASGLAVSTDTQYF
>TRBJ2-7|TRBV9|TRBD2|few
TGTGCCAGCAGCGTAGGGCGGGAGGGACCTCCTAGCTACGAGCAGTACTTC
CASSVGREGPPSYEQYF
>TRBJ2-7|TRBV14|.|.
TGTGCCAGCAGCCAAGATTACCCCAGAGGGGAGCAGTACTTC
CASSQDYPRGEQYF
>TRBJ2-7|TRBV19|.|few
TGTGCCAGTAGTGTATTAGCGGCGGACGAGCAGTACTTC
CASSVLAADEQYF
>TRBJ2-1|TRBV19|TRBD2|.
TGTGCCAGCAGGACTAGCGGGGTCTACAATGAGCAGTTCTTC
CASRTSGVYNEQFF
>TRBJ1-1|TRBV27|.|.
TGTGCCAGCAGTCCCCAGTGGGAGGACGAGGACACTGAAGCTTTCTTT
CASSPQWEDEDTEAFF
>TRBJ2-3|TRBV13|.|.
TGTGCCAGCAGCCCCCCGGACCCAGCCGGGGCAGATACGCAGTATTTT
CASSPPDPAGADTQYF
>TRBJ2-1|TRBV11-2|.|.
TGTGCCAGCCAGGGGGGGCGGGGGGACTCCTACAATGAGCAGTTCTTC
CASQGGRGDSYNEQFF
>TRBJ2-3|TRBV9|TRBD2|.
TGTGCCAGCAGCGTAGGGCTAGCGGGGATTACTCTTGGAGATACGCAGTATTTT
CASSVGLAGITLGDTQYF
>TRBJ1-1|TRBV2|TRBD1|.
TGTGCCAGCAGTGAATTCGGGACAGGGATGAACACTGAAGCTTTCTTT
CASSEFGTGMNTEAFF
>TRBJ1-3|TRBV30|.|.
TGTGCCTGGATTGGACAGTCTGGAAACACCATATATTTT
CAWIGQSGNTIYF
>TRBJ1-1|TRBV5-1|.|.
TGCGCCAGCAGCCTCACTGGGCCTGAAGCTTTCTTT
CASSLTGPEAFF
>TRBJ2-7|TRBV6-5|TRBD1|.
TGTGCCAGCAGTTACTCGACGGGACAGGGGACCTACGAGCAGTACTTC
CASSYSTGQGTYEQYF
>TRBJ1-5|TRBV10-2|.|.
TGCGCCAGCAGTGATCCAGGCCAGCCCCAGCATTTT
CASSDPGQPQHF
>TRBJ1-2|TRBV2|TRBD1|.
TGTGCCAGCAGTGAACTCTCTACAGGGGGAGGATATGGCTACACCTTC
CASSELSTGGGYGYTF
>TRBJ1-6|TRBV12-5|.|.
TGTGCTAGTGGTTTGGTACGGTCGGGGTACTATTCACCCCTCCACTTT
CASGLVRSGYYSPLHF
>TRBJ2-7|TRBV7-3|TRBD1|.
TGTGCCAGCAGCTTGACAGGGGGTTACACCTACGAGCAGTACTTC
CASSLTGGYTYEQYF
>TRBJ2-7|TRBV9|.|.
TGTGCCAGCAGCGTAGGTGGAGGGTTATACGAGCAGTACTTC
CASSVGGGLYEQYF
>TRBJ1-2|TRBV10-3|.|.
TGTGCCATCAGTGAGTATGGCCAGGGGCTTAATGGCTACACCTTC
CAISEYGQGLNGYTF
>TRBJ1-4|TRBV5-8|.|.
TGTGCCAGCAGCGTAGGCGAGGTGGCAGGAGGCGAAAAACTGTTTTTT
CASSVGEVAGGEKLFF
>TRBJ2-1|TRBV29-1|.|.
TGCAGCGTTGAAATCCATCAGTTGGAGCAGTTCTTC
CSVEIHQLEQFF
>TRBJ2-1|TRBV10-3|.|.
TGTGCCATCAGTGAGGGTGCGGGCTCCTACAATGAGCAGTTCTTC
CAISEGAGSYNEQFF
>TRBJ1-1|TRBV15|.|.
TGTGCCACCAGCAGAGAGGGGAGAGGCATGAACACTGAAGCTTTCTTT
CATSREGRGMNTEAFF
>TRBJ2-4|TRBV11-2|TRBD1|.
TGTGCCAGCAGCCCGGACAGGGAGGCCAAAAACATTCAGTACTTC
CASSPDREAKNIQYF
>TRBJ1-4|TRBV2|.|.
TGTGCCAGCCATCGGACACCTAATGAAAAACTGTTTTTT
CASHRTPNEKLFF
>TRBJ1-1|TRBV2|.|.
TGTGCCAGCAGTGCTCTGGCGGGGAGGTCTGAAGCTTTCTTT
CASSALAGRSEAFF
>TRBJ2-7|TRBV2|.|.
TGTGCCAGCAGTGTCGAGACGGGATCCTACGAGCAGTACTTC
CASSVETGSYEQYF
>TRBJ1-1|TRBV5-4|.|.
TGTGCCAGCAGCTTGAAGGGGGGGAGAGGAGCTTTCTTT
CASSLKGGRGAFF
>TRBJ2-7|TRBV27|.|.
TGTGCCAGCAGTTTCGCCGAGGACAGCTACGAGCAGTACTTC
CASSFAEDSYEQYF
>TRBJ1-6|TRBV18|.|.
TGTGCCAGCTCACCACGTGGGGCCGAGTTAAGTTCACCCCTCCACTTT
CASSPRGAELSSPLHF
>TRBJ2-5|TRBV19|.|.
TGTGCCAGTAGTATTTGGTGGGGGACTGAAGAGACCCAGTACTTC
CASSIWWGTEETQYF
>TRBJ2-1|TRBV15|TRBD2|.
TGTGCCACCCTCCCTAGCGGGGGTTACAATGAGCAGTTCTTC
CATLPSGGYNEQFF
>TRBJ1-2|TRBV10-3|TRBD1|.
TGTGCCATCAGTGATTCCGGACAGGGCCACTATGGCTACACCTTC
CAISDSGQGHYGYTF
>TRBJ1-2|TRBV6-5|.|.
TGTGCCAGCAACGGTCGAAACTATGGCTACACCTTC
CASNGRNYGYTF
>TRBJ1-5|TRBV5-6|.|.
TGTGCCAGCAGCTTGGCCGACGGGCAGCCCCAGCATTTT
CASSLADGQPQHF
>TRBJ2-3|TRBV7-2|.|.
TGTGCCAGCAGCCCCAGTCTGGGGGCAGGCACAGATACGCAGTATTTT
CASSPSLGAGTDTQYF
>TRBJ2-1|TRBV2|.|.
TGTGCCAGTTGGCATGCCACCACGGGAGTTTACAATGAGCAGTTCTTC
CASWHATTGVYNEQFF
>TRBJ1-5|TRBV21-1|.|.
TGTGCCAGCAGCAAAGTTTACAGTCAGCACGATCAGCCCCAGCATTTT
CASSKVYSQHDQPQHF
>TRBJ1-2|TRBV5-6|TRBD1|.
TGTGCCAGCAGCTTGGGACAGGGGGTTATAGCTGGCTACACCTTC
CASSLGQGVIAGYTF
>TRBJ1-6|TRBV6-5|TRBD1|.
TGTGCCAGCGGTCTGGGGACAGGGGGCCGATCACCCCTCCACTTT
CASGLGTGGRSPLHF
>TRBJ1-4|TRBV5-8|TRBD1|.
TGTGCCAGCAGCTTGGGACAGGGGGCGATCGAAAAACTGTTTTTT
CASSLGQGAIEKLFF
>TRBJ2-2|TRBV30|.|.
TGTGCCTGGAGTGGGGCCCAGGGGCAAATCGGGGAGCTGTTTTTT
CAWSGAQGQIGELFF
>TRBJ2-7|TRBV6-5|TRBD2|.
TGTGCCAGCAGTTACTCGACTAGCGGGCGCACCTACGAGCAGTACTTC
CASSYSTSGRTYEQYF
>TRBJ1-2|TRBV18|TRBD1|once
TGTGCCAGCTCACCTGGGACAGGGGACTATGGCTACACCTTC
CASSPGTGDYGYTF
>TRBJ2-7|TRBV4-1|TRBD1|.
TGCGCCAGCAGCCCGGGACAGGGGGCCTACGAGCAGTACTTC
CASSPGQGAYEQYF
>TRBJ1-4|TRBV6-1|.|.
TGTGCCAGCAGTGACGCAACAGTTGTTGGAAAACTGTTTTTT
CASSDATVVGKLFF
>TRBJ2-2|TRBV5-6|.|.
TGTGCCAGCAGCTCTGTGACACGTCAGGAGCTGTTTTTT
CASSSVTRQELFF